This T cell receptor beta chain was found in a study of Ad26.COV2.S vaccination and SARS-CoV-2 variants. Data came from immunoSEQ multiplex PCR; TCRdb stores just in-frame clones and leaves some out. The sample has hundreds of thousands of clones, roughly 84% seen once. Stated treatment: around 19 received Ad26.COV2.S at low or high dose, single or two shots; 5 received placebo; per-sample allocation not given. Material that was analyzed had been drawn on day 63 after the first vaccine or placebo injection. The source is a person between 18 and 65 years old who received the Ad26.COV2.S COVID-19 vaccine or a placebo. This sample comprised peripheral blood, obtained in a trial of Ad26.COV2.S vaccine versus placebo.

Here the CDR3 reads CASSLAGGRDTQYF. The CDR3 bases are TGTGCCAGCAGCTTGGCTGGGGGTCGCGATACGCAGTATTTT. V gene TRBV7-3 combines with J gene TRBJ2-3; D tentatively reads TRBD1 or TRBD2 (5 bases each). CDR3 length equals 14 residues. Germline CDR1 is SGHTA and CDR2 is FQGTGA. Trimming took off 3 bases at V and 6 bases at J, with 13 bases between the two ends.